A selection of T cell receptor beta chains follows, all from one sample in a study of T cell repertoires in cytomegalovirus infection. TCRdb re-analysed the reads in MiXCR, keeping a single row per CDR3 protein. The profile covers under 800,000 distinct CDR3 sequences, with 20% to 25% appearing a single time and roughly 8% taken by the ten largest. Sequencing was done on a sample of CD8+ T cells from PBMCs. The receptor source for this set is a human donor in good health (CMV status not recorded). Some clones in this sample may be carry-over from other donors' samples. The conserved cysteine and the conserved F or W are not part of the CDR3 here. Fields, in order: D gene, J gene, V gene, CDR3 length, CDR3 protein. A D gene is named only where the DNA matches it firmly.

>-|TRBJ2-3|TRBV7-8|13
ASIGREAVVDTQY
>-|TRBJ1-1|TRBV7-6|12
ASSQGRLNTEAF
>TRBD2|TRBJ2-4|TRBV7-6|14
ASSRLAGGFQNIQY
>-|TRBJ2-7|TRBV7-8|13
ASSLGSLPGNEQY
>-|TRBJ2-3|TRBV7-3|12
ASSLGLGADAQY
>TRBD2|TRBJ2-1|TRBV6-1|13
ASRLSGGKYNEQF
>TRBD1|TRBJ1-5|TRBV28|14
ASSLSTGGWGQPQH
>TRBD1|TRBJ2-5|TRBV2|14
ASSGDRATSEETQY
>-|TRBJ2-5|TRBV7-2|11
ASSLVLQETQY
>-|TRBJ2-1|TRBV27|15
ASSLHGQFRSYNEQF
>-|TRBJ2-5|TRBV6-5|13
ASSYGVSGDETQY
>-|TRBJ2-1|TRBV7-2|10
ASSVTSLEQF
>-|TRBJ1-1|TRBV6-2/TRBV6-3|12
ASTRDAANTEAF
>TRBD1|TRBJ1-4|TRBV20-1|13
SARPKTGLNEKLF
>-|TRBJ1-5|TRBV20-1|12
SAPVRFGNQPQH
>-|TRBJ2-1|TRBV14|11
ASSQHWVHEQF
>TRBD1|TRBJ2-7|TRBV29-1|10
SVRGTGVEQY
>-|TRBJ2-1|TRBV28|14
ASSFRGPLSYNEQF
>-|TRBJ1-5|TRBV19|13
ASIWTQGSNQPQH
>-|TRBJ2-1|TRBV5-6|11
ASSPPGTNEQF
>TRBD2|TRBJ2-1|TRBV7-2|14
ASSLRGAGGPDEQF
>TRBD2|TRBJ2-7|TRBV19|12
ASSLAGESYEQY
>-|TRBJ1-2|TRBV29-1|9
SVQGREGYT
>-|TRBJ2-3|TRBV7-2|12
ASTKGGGTDTQY
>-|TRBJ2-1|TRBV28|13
ASSSGTYYLDEQF
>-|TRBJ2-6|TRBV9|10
ASSVATNVLT
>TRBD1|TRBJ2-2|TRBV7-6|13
ASSTRTGAAGELF
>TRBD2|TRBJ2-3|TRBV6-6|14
ASSKGLAGLTDTQY
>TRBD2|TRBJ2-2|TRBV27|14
ASSRLAGGPPGELF
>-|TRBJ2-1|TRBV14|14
ASNISNWPNYNEQF
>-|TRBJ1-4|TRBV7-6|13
ASSLRQSTNEKLF
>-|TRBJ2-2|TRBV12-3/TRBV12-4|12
ASSLQGGPLGLF
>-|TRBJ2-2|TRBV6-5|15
ASSYSTGVANTGELF
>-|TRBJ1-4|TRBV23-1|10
ASSHNSQKLF
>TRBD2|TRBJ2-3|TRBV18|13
ASSLAGFFTDTQY
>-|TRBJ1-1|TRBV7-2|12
VSIPSPHGTEAF
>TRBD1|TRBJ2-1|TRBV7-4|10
ASSLVGTGQF
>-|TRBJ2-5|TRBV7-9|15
ASSLLLAGVYQETQY
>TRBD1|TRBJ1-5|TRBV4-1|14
ASSQDGTGGNQPQH
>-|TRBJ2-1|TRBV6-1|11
ASSYVTADEQF
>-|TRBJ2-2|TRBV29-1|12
SVAGTLNTGELF
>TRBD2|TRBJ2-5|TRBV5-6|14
ASSLESGGIQETQY
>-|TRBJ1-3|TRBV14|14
ASSSPAAFSGNTIY
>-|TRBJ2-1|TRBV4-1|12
ASSQVGGDNEQF
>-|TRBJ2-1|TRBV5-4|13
ASSTPGRSYNEQF
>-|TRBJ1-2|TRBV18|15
ASSVYGAPDDVGGYT
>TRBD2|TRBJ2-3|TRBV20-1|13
SVLALAEFTDTQY
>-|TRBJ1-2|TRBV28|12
ASSLLLGANGYT
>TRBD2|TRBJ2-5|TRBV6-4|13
ASWMAGGLQETQY
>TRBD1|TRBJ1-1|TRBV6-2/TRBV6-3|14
ASFTEFSGGITEAF
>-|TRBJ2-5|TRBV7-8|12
ASSFVLHKETQY
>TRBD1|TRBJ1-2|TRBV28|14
ASRSILAGTGDGYT
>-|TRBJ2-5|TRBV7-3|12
ASSPERAQETQY
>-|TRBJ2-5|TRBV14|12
ASSQLGFGETQY
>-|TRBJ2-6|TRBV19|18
ASSIAVWQGLSSGANVLT
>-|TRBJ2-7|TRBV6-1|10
ASSPPRGKQY
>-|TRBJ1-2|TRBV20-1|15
SARALRDGNPNYGYT
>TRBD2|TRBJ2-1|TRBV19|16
ASLPGLAGGPRYNEQF
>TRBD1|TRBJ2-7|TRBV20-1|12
SAKSGTATYEQY
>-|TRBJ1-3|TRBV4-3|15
ASSHGSGGVGGNTIY